This T cell receptor beta chain appears in the sequencing data of a study of blood T cell repertoires in COVID-19. Whole-study context: The United States, Italy and Spain provided the acute and convalescent COVID-19 samples.

The trim removed 3 bases at V and 6 bases at J, leaving 1 base unmatched. Germline CDR1 is LNHNV and CDR2 is YYDKDF (reference sequence). The CDR3 runs 12 residues. Per the original data handling: Reference gene primer amplification yielded estimated nucleated cell counts. Sequenced by immunoSEQ multiplex PCR; TCRdb stores in-frame clones only, minus some. The V and J calls and clone size are taken from that table; D and trimming were inferred from the DNA. The sample contains tens of thousands of clones, roughly 84% of which appear only once. This chain joins TRBV15 and TRBJ2-7, with TRBD1 matching 8 bases. This sequence was found in a woman aged 80 or older with active or convalescent COVID-19. Sample: peripheral blood. The CDR3 DNA sequence: TGTGCCACCAGCAGGACAGGGGCCGAGCAGTACTTC. Its translation: CATSRTGAEQYF.